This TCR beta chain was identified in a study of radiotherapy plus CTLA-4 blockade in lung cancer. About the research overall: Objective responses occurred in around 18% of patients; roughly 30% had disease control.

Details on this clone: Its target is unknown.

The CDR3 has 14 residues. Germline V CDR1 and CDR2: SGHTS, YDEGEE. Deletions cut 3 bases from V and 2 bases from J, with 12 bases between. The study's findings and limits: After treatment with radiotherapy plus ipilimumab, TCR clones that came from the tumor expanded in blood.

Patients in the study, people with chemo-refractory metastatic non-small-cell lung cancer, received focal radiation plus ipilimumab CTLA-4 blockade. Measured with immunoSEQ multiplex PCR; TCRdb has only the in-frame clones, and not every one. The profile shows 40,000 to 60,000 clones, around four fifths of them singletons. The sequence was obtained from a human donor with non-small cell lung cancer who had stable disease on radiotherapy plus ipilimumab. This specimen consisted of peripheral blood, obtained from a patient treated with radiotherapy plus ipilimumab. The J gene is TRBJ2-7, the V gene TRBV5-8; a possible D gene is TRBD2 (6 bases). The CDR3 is CASSSAGLTYEQYF. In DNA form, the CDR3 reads TGTGCCAGCAGCTCTGCGGGGCTCACCTACGAGCAGTACTTC.